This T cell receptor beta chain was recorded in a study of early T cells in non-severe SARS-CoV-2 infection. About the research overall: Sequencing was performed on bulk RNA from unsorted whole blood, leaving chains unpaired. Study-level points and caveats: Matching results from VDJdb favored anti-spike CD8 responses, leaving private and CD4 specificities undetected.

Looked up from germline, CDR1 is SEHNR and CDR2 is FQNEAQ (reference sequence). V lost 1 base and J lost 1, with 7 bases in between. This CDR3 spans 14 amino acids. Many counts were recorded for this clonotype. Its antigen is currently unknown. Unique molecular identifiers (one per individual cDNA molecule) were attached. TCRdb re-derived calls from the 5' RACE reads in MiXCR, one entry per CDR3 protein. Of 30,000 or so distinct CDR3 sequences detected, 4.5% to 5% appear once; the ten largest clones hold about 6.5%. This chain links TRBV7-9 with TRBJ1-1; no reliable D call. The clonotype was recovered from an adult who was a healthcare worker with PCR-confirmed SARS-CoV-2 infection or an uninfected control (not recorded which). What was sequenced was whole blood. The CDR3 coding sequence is TGTGCCAGCAGCTTAGTGATTCAGAACACTGAAGCTTTCTTT. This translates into CASSLVIQNTEAFF. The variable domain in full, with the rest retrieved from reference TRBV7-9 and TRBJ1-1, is DTGVSQNPRHKITKRGQNVTFRCDPISEHNRLYWYRQTLGQGPEFLTYFQNEAQLEKSRLLSDRFSAERPKGSFSTLEIQRTEQGDSAMYLCASSLVIQNTEAFFGQGTRLTVV.